This paragraph reports one T cell receptor beta chain. Antigen unknown. The sample's time point: week 35, safety follow-up. The vaccine gave 300 ug of a 20-mer mutant IDH1 peptide subcutaneously per dose. The donor cohort comprised cases of new WHO grade 3 or 4 IDH1-mutant, ATRX-lost astrocytoma. The source of the sample is a study of a mutant IDH1 vaccine in newly diagnosed glioma. Background on the study: Patients were started on vaccination 4-6 weeks after radiotherapy alone, or with temozolomide cycles. Of the patients given treatment, approximately 60% were male and approximately 38% were female, and a mean age of approximately 40 years was recorded.

The CDR3 runs to 16 residues. V dropped 2 bases and J dropped 3; count of bases not matched to a gene: 3. The germline V gene has CDR1 MNHNS and CDR2 SASEGT. Data came from immunoSEQ multiplex PCR; TCRdb stores just in-frame clones and leaves some out. Among some 60,000 clones listed, around 85% were seen once. The J gene is TRBJ2-2, the V gene TRBV6-1, with TRBD2 matching over 10 bases. Sequenced here: PBMCs, sampled from a glioma patient whose treatment included an IDH1 peptide vaccine. The clonotype was recovered from a man in his forties with glioma. CDR3 protein: CASSETSGIYTGELFF. CDR3 DNA: TGTGCCAGCAGTGAAACTAGCGGGATTTACACCGGGGAGCTGTTTTTT.